The 3 T cell receptor beta chains presented below share a single source sample, sequenced in a study of T cells in women clearing cervical HPV infection. The protocol was immunoSEQ multiplex PCR, while the TCRdb copy is restricted to in-frame clones and leaves out a portion. Recorded for this sample: over 10,000 clones. The sample taken for sequencing was blood buffy coat. The receptors originated from a woman between 18 and 70 years old with a cervical HPV16 infection that either progressed to CIN3+ or cleared (not recorded which).

To note about this clone: The read ends 3 residues before the CDR3 terminus; that terminus is restored from the germline J gene. This sequence joins TRBV4-2 and TRBJ1-1, with D unresolved. Trimming left V 6 bases short and J 1 base short, with 15 bases between. Germline V gives CDR1 LGHNA, CDR2 YNFKEQ. This CDR3 has 15 residues. The CDR3 spells CASRLRSTENTEAFF. CDR3 DNA, as far as it was read: TGTGCCAGCAGACTCAGGTCCACAGAGAACACTGAA.

A word on this clone: The read halts 3 residues ahead of the CDR3 end, with the missing end drawn from the germline J gene. This chain joins TRBV14 and TRBJ1-1; D is unclear. Per germline, CDR1 SGHDN and CDR2 FVKESK. V lost 4 bases, J lost 6 bases, and 9 bases lay in between. There are 12 residues in the CDR3. The sequenced CDR3 bases are TGTGCCAGCAGCCGAGCGGCTTCTGAA. This gives the protein CASSRAASE. The entire CDR3 is CASSRAASEAFF.

Comments on this clone: The sequenced fragment ends 3 residues before the CDR3 boundary, so the rest is inferred from the germline J gene. The V call is TRBV7-9, the J call TRBJ1-2; the match to TRBD1 covers 7 bases. The germline V gene has CDR1 SEHNR and CDR2 FQNEAQ (reference sequence). This CDR3 has 14 amino acids. CDR3 DNA, as far as it was read: TGTGCCAGCAGCCCCCGGGACAGAGCCTACGAC. As protein: CASSPRDRAYD. The entire CDR3 reads CASSPRDRAYDYTF.